Presented here are 13 T cell receptor beta chains from one specimen sequenced in a study of cytomegalovirus exposure and HLA in healthy donors (dated by TCRdb to 2017 to 2019). Library preparation used the immunoSEQ multiplex PCR assay. The multiplex PCR relied on a mix of 60 forward primers for TCR Vbeta segments and 13 reverse primers for TCR Jbeta segments. TCRdb limited this immuneACCESS table to in-frame rearrangements with V and J called. A share of clones is missing; checked studies link under half to unresolved V genes, and the rest is unexplained. The sample includes roughly 150,000 clones, with roughly 80% observed a single time. Of the sample, roughly 8% falls within the top ten clones. Source material: PBMCs. Receptor source: a male donor in good health and CMV-seropositive.

The gene calls are TRBV18 and TRBJ2-1; the D is unclear. From germline, CDR1 is KGHSH and CDR2 LQKENI. The V end lost 0 bases, the J end lost 5 bases, and 17 bases lay between the germline ends. The CDR3 sequence is 17 residues long. The DNA of the CDR3 is TGTGCCAGCTCACCACCTAATTACAACAGTAAAAACAATGAGCAGTTCTTC. Amino acid sequence: CASSPPNYNSKNNEQFF.

The chain joins TRBV28 to TRBJ2-7; D remains ambiguous. V was shortened by 5 bases and J by 3 bases, with 8 bases between the two germline ends. The CDR3 sequence is 12 residues long. Per the germline V gene, CDR1 is MDHEN and CDR2 is SYDVKM. The CDR3 spells CASSLEDYEQYF. The CDR3 region has the DNA TGTGCCAGCAGTCTCGAGGACTACGAGCAGTACTTC.

The chain has TRBV19 and TRBJ1-5; D is unresolved. Deletions cut 5 bases from V and 0 bases from J, with 14 bases between. The CDR3 is made up of 16 amino acids. CDR1 is LNHDA, CDR2 SQIVND, per germline (reference sequence). In DNA, the CDR3 is TGTGCCAGTAGTGTCAGCGAGACGGGTAGCAATCAGCCCCAGCATTTT. Translation: CASSVSETGSNQPQHF. The entire variable domain, with the rest obtained from reference TRBV19 and TRBJ1-5, is as follows: DGGITQSPKYLFRKEGQNVTLSCEQNLNHDAMYWYRQDPGQGLRLIYYSQIVNDFQKGDIAEGYSVSREKKESFPLTVTSAQKNPTAFYLCASSVSETGSNQPQHFGDGTRLSIL.

The chain employs TRBV11-3 and TRBJ2-5; D not certain. Germline CDR1 is SGHNT and CDR2 is YENEEA. V was shortened by 3 bases and J by 3 bases, with 5 bases between the two germline ends. CDR3 length: 12 residues. CDR3 protein: CASSLSEETQYF. In nucleotides, the CDR3 is TGTGCCAGCAGCTTGTCAGAAGAGACCCAGTACTTC.

The CDR3, as DNA: TGTGCCAGCAGTTGGGGGGGCCCAACCTCCTACGAGCAGTACTTC. Translating gives CASSWGGPTSYEQYF. This chain joins TRBV9 and TRBJ2-7, with D possibly TRBD2 on 7 matching bases. V lost 5 bases to trimming and J lost 0 bases, with 15 bases between them. CDR1 is SGDLS and CDR2 is YYNGEE in the germline V gene. CDR3 length: 15 residues.

This chain links TRBV28 with TRBJ2-1; TRBD2 agrees at 7 bases. The V segment lost 2 bases and the J segment 7 bases; nucleotides outside the gene matches: 5. This CDR3 is 14 amino acids long. Germline lookup yields CDR1 MDHEN and CDR2 SYDVKM. CDR3 in DNA: TGTGCCAGCAGTTTAGGGACTATTAAGAATGAGCAGTTCTTC. Its translation: CASSLGTIKNEQFF.

The J gene is TRBJ2-6, the V gene TRBV27; 9 bases align to TRBD1. From germline, CDR1 is MNHEY and CDR2 SMNVEV (reference sequence). CDR3 length: 22 residues. J gave up 0 bases and V 1 base, and 16 bases lay outside the gene matches. The CDR3 here is CASSLFIGTGPNIRSGANVLTF. The CDR3 bases are TGTGCCAGCAGTTTATTCATCGGGACAGGGCCCAATATTCGCTCTGGGGCCAACGTCCTGACTTTC.

This clone has a single count. The rearrangement joins TRBV5-1 to TRBJ1-4, with 10 bases fitting TRBD1. Germline V gene sequence: CDR1 SGHRS, CDR2 YFSETQ. Trimming took 4 bases from V and 0 from J; bases not matched to a gene: 3. CDR3 size: 16 residues. Here the CDR3 DNA reads TGCGCCAGCAGCACGACAGGGGGCTCAACTAATGAAAAACTGTTTTTT. Translated: CASSTTGGSTNEKLFF.

CDR3 nucleotides: TGCGCCAGCAGCTTGGTTGGGACTACATCCTACAATGAGCAGTTCTTC. This codes for CASSLVGTTSYNEQFF. The chain couples TRBV5-1 to TRBJ2-1, with 7 bases matching TRBD2. Germline CDR1 and CDR2: SGHRS and YFSETQ. V dropped 0 bases and J dropped 1; count of bases not matched to a gene: 4. This CDR3 has 16 amino acids.

This chain joins TRBV9 and TRBJ1-4, with 7 bases fitting TRBD1. The CDR3 is 14 amino acids. The J segment lost 5 bases and the V segment lost 4 bases, leaving 5 bases of the junction unmatched. CDR1 and CDR2 from the germline V gene are SGDLS and YYNGEE. CDR3 loop: CASSRDSQNEKLFF. As DNA, the CDR3 is TGTGCCAGCAGCAGGGACAGCCAGAATGAAAAACTGTTTTTT.

The V gene is TRBV9, the J gene TRBJ2-7; TRBD1 agrees at 8 bases. CDR1 SGDLS and CDR2 YYNGEE come from the germline V gene. V shed 3 bases, J shed 3 bases, and the junction held 17 bases outside the gene matches. The CDR3 runs 18 residues. The CDR3 DNA is TGTGCCAGCAGCGCGGAACCTCTTTCGGGACAGGATAACTACGAGCAGTACTTC. It specifies CASSAEPLSGQDNYEQYF.

Concerning this clone: Other DNA sequences in the same sample also yield this CDR3. The J gene is TRBJ2-5, the V gene TRBV5-1, with 12 nucleotides matching TRBD2. The germline V gene has CDR1 SGHRS and CDR2 YFSETQ. The CDR3 length is 14 residues. With V trimmed by 4 bases and J by 2 bases, 0 bases remained unmatched. Here the CDR3 reads CASSLAGGQETQYF. Written as DNA, the CDR3 is TGCGCCAGCAGCCTAGCGGGGGGGCAAGAGACCCAGTACTTC.

This sequence joins TRBV4-3 and TRBJ2-7; a weak D match, TRBD2 (5 bases). Germline CDR1 reads LGHNA; CDR2 reads YSLEER. The CDR3 consists of 14 residues. V was trimmed by 4 bases and J by 0 bases, leaving 10 bases between them. CDR3 region: CASSLWTSSYEQYF. DNA of the CDR3: TGCGCCAGCAGCCTATGGACTTCCTCCTACGAGCAGTACTTC.